This T cell receptor beta chain was captured in a study of CD8 T cells in Susac syndrome. CDR1 and CDR2 (germline): LGHDT, YNNKEL (reference sequence). This CDR3 contains 16 residues. Deletions cut 0 bases from V and 5 bases from J, with 17 bases between. Random hexamers were used to reverse transcribe the RNA input (about 0.5 to 1 ug). TCRdb re-analysed the immunoSEQ multiplex PCR reads in MiXCR, keeping a single row per CDR3 protein. The sample includes 350,000 to 550,000 distinct CDR3 sequences, roughly 85% seen only once; the top ten take 0.12%. CD8+ and CD4+ T cells from blood underwent TCR beta sequencing, which was carried out in a high-throughput format.

The chain recombines TRBV3-1 with TRBJ2-7; D possibly matches TRBD1 or TRBD2 (5 bases each). The sequence came from a human donor with multiple sclerosis. The sample consisted of CD8+ T cells from PBMCs. The CDR3 region has the DNA TGTGCCAGCAGCCAAGATGGGGACCCGCCGGTGGACGAGCAGTACTTC. The encoded protein is CASSQDGDPPVDEQYF.